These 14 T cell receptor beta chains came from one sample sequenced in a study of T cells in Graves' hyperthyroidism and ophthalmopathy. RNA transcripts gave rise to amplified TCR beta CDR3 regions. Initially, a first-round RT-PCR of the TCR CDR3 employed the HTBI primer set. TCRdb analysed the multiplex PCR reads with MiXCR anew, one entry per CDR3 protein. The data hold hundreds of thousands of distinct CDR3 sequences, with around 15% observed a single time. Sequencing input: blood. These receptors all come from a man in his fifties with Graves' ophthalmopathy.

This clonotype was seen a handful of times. The DNA of the CDR3 is TGTGCCAGCAGTGATCCGACCCCTAGAGAAGAGTATTTT. Its translation is CASSDPTPREEYF. This chain joins TRBV2 and TRBJ2-3; D is undetermined. The CDR3 runs to 13 residues. Trimming took 3 bases from V and 13 from J, leaving 17 bases between them. Germline loops: CDR1 SNHLY, CDR2 FYNNEI.

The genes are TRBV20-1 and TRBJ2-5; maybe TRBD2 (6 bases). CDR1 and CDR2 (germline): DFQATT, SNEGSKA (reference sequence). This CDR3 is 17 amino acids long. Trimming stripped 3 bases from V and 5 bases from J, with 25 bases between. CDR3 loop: CSASPFGTGALGETQYF. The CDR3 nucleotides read TGCAGTGCTAGCCCCTTTGGGACTGGAGCGCTCGGGGAGACCCAGTACTTC.

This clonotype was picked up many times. The DNA for the CDR3 is TGTGCCAGCAGCTTTTACAGGGGGCGAGATACTGAAGCTTTCTTT. Translated, it gives CASSFYRGRDTEAFF. V is TRBV7-3 and J is TRBJ1-1, with 9 bases matching TRBD1. Trimming removed 3 bases from V and 5 bases from J; junction bases left unmatched: 7. CDR3 length equals 15 residues. Germline CDR1 and CDR2: SGHTA and FQGTGA.

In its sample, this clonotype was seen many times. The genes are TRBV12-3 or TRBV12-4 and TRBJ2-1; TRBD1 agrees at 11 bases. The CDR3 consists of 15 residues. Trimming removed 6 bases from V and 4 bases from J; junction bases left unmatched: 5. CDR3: CASSLDRGLYNEQFF. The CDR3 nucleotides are TGTGCCAGCAGCCTGGACAGGGGGCTTTACAATGAGCAGTTCTTC.

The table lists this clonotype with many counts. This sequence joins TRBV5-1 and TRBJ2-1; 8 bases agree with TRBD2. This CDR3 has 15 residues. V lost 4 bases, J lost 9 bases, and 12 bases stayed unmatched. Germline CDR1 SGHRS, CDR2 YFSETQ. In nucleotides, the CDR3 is TGCGCCAGCAGCAACGGGGGGGGCGTGGGGTCTGAGCAGTTCTTC. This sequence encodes CASSNGGGVGSEQFF.

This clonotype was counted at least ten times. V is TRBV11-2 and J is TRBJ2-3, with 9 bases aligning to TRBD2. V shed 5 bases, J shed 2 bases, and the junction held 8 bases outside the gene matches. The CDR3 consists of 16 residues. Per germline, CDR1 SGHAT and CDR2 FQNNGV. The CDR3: CASSRLLAGATDTQYF. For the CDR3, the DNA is TGTGCCAGCAGCCGACTTTTAGCGGGGGCCACAGATACGCAGTATTTT.

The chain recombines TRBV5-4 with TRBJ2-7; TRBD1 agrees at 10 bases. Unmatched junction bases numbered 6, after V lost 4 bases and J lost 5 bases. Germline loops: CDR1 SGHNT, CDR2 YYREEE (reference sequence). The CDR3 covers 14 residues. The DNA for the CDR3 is TGTGCCAGCAGCGAGGGACAGGGGCGAGACGAGCAGTACTTC. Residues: CASSEGQGRDEQYF.

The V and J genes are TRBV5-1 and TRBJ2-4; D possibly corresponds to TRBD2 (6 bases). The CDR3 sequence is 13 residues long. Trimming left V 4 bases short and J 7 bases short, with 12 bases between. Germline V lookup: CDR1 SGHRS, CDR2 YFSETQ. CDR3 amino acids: CASSPGDLNIQYF. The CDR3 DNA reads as TGCGCCAGCAGCCCGGGGGACTTGAACATTCAGTACTTC.

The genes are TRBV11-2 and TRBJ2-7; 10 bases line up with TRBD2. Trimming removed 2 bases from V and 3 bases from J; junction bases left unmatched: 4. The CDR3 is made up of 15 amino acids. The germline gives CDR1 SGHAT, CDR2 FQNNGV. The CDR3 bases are TGTGCCAGCAGCTTAAACCCTAGCGGGAGCTACGAGCAGTACTTC. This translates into CASSLNPSGSYEQYF.

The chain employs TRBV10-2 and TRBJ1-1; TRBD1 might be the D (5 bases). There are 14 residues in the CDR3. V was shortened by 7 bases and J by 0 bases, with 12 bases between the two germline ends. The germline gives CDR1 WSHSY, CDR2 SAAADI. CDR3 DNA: TGCGCCAGCATCAAACAGGAGCTGAACACTGAAGCTTTCTTT. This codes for CASIKQELNTEAFF.

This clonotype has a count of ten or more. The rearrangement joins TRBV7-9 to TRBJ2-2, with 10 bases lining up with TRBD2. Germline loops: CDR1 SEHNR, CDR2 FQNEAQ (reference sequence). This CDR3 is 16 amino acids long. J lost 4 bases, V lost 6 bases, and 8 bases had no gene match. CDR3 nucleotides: TGTGCCAGCAGTTATCCCCTAGCGGGAGTCACCGGGGAGCTGTTTTTT. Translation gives CASSYPLAGVTGELFF.

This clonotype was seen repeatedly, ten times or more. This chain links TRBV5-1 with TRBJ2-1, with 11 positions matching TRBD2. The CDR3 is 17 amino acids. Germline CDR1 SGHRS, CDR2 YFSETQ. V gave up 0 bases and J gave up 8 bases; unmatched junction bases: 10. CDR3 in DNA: TGCGCCAGCAGCTTGGGGGGAACTAGCGGGAGTGGGGATGAGCAGTTCTTC. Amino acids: CASSLGGTSGSGDEQFF.

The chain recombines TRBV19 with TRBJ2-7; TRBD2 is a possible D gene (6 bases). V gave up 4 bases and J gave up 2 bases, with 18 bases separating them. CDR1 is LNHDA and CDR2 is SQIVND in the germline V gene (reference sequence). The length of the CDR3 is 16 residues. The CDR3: CASSKKLALSTYEQYF. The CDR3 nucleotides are TGTGCCAGTAGTAAAAAACTAGCTTTATCAACCTACGAGCAGTACTTC.

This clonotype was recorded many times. CDR3 protein: CASSYWGRSTYEQYF. The CDR3 nucleotides read TGTGCCAGCAGTTACTGGGGGCGAAGCACCTACGAGCAGTACTTC. The gene calls are TRBV6-5 and TRBJ2-7; a possible D gene is TRBD1 (6 bases). This CDR3 is built from 15 residues. The germline gives CDR1 MNHEY, CDR2 SVGAGI. V was cut by 1 base and J by 2 bases, with 12 bases left in between.